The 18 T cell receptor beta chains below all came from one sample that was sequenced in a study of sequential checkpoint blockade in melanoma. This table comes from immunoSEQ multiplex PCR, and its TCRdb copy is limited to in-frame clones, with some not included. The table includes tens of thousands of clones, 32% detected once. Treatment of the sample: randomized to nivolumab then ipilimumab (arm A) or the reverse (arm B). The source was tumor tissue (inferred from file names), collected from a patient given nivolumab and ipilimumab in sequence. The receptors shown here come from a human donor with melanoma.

The CDR3 nucleotides are TGTGCCATCAGTGAGTCGCGAAGGGGCGCGGATGGAAACACCATATATTTT. It yields the protein CAISESRRGADGNTIYF. The chain is built from TRBV10-3 and TRBJ1-3; D is perhaps TRBD1 (5 bases). Trimming pared 0 bases from V and 3 bases from J, leaving 15 bases between. Per the germline V gene, CDR1 is ENHRY and CDR2 is SYGVKD. This CDR3 has 17 amino acids.

The CDR3 DNA reads TGTGCCTGGAGTGTACGGGGATCGAACACTGAAGCTTTCTTT. Its translation: CAWSVRGSNTEAFF. The gene calls are TRBV30 and TRBJ1-1; D unresolved. This CDR3 is 14 amino acids long. Trimming removed 0 bases from V and 1 base from J, with 9 bases in between. Looked up from germline, CDR1 is GTSNPN and CDR2 is SVGIG (reference sequence).

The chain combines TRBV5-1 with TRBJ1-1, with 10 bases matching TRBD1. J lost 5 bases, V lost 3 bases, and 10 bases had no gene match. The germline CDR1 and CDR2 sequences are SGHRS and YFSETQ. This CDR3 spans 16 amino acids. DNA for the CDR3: TGCGCCAGCAGCTACCGGGACAGGGGTACCACTACTGAAGCTTTCTTT. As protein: CASSYRDRGTTTEAFF.

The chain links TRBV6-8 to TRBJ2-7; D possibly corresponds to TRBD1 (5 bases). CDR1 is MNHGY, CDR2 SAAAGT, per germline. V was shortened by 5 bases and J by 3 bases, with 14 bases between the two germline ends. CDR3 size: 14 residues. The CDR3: CASSGAGNLYEQYF. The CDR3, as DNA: TGTGCCAGCAGTGGGGCAGGGAATCTCTACGAGCAGTACTTC.

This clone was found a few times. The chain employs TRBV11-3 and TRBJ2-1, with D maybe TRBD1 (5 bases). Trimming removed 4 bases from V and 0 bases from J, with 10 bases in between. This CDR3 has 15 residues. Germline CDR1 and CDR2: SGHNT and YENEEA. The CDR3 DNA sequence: TGTGCCAGCAGCTCCGACAGAAGCTCCTACAATGAGCAGTTCTTC. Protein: CASSSDRSSYNEQFF.

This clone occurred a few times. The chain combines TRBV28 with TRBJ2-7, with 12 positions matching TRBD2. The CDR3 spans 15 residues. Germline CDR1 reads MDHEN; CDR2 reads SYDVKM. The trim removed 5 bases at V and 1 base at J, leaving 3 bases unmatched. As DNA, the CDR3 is TGTGCCAGCAGTCCTGGGACTAGCGGGTCCTACGAGCAGTACTTC. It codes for CASSPGTSGSYEQYF.

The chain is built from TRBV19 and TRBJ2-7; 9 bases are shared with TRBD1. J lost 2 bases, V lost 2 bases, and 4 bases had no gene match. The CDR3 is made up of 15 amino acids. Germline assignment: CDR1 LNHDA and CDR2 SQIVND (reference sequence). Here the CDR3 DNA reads TGTGCCAGTAGTATAACGACAGGGGGGGCCTACGAGCAGTACTTC. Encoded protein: CASSITTGGAYEQYF.

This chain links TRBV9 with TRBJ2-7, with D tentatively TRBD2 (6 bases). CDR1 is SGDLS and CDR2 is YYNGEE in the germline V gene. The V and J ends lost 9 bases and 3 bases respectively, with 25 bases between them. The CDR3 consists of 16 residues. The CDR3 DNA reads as TGTGCCACCGCAGAGGGTAGCGGCGGATCCCTCTACGAGCAGTACTTC. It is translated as CATAEGSGGSLYEQYF.

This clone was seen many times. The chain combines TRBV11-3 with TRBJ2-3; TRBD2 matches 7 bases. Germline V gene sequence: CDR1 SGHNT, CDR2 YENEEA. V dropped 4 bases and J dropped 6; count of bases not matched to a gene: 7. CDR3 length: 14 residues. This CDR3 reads CASSSAGERDTQYF. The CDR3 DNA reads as TGTGCCAGCAGCTCCGCGGGGGAGAGGGATACGCAGTATTTT.

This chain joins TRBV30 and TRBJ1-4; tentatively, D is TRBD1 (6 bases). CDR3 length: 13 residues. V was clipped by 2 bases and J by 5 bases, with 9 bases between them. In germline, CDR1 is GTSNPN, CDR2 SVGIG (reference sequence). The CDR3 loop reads CAWSKQGNEKLFF. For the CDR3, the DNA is TGTGCCTGGAGTAAACAGGGAAATGAAAAACTGTTTTTT.

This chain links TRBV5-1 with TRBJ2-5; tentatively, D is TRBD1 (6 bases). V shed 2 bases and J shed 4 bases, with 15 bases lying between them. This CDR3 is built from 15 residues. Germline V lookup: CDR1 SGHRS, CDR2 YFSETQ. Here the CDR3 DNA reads TGCGCCAGCAGCTTACGTGGGGGCCTGGGAGAGACCCAGTACTTC. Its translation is CASSLRGGLGETQYF.

CDR3 protein: CASSYVRATYNEQFF. The CDR3 DNA follows: TGTGCCAGCAGTTACGTCCGAGCCACCTACAATGAGCAGTTCTTC. The rearrangement joins TRBV6-8 to TRBJ2-1; D call uncertain. In germline, CDR1 is MNHGY, CDR2 SAAAGT. V lost 2 bases, J lost 2 bases, and 10 bases lay in between. The CDR3 runs 15 residues.

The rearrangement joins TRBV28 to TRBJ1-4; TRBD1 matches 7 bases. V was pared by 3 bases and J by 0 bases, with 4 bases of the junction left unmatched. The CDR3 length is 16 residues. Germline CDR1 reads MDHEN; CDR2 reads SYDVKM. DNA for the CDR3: TGTGCCAGCAGTTTTGAGGGGGCAGCAACTAATGAAAAACTGTTTTTT. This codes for CASSFEGAATNEKLFF.

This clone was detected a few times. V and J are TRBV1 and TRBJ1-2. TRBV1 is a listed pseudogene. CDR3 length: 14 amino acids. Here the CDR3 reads CASSQVTGASGYTF. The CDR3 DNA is TGCGCCAGCAGCCAAGTAACGGGGGCAAGCGGCTACACCTTC.

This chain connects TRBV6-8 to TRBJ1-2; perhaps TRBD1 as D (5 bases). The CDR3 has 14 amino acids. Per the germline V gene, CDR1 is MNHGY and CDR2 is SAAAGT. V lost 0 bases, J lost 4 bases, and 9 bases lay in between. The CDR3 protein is CASSYSEGTYGYTF. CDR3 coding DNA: TGTGCCAGCAGTTACTCCGAGGGGACCTATGGCTACACCTTC.

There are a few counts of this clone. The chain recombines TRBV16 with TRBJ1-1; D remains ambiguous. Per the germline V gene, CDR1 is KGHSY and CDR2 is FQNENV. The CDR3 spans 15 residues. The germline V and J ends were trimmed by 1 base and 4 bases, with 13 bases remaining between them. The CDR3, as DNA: TGTGCCAGCAGCCAATTGAGTCCGGGCAGCACTGAAGCTTTCTTT. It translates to CASSQLSPGSTEAFF.

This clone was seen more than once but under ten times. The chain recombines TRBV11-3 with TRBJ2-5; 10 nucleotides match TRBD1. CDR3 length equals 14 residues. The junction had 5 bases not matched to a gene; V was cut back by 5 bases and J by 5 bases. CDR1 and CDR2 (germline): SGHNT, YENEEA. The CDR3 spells CASSRGTGVETQYF. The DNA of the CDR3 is TGTGCCAGCAGCAGGGGGACAGGGGTCGAGACCCAGTACTTC.

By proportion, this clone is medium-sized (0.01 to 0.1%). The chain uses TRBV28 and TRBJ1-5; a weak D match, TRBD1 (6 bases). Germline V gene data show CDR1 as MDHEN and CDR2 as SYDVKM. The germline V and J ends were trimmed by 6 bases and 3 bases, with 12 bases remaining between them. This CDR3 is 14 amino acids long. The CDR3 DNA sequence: TGTGCCAGCAGCAACAACAGGGTCAATCAGCCCCAGCATTTT. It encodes CASSNNRVNQPQHF.